The 4 T cell receptor beta chains listed next were all sequenced from one sample in a study of cytotoxic CD8 clonotypes in ibrutinib-treated CLL. Clones were sequenced by immunoSEQ multiplex PCR, and TCRdb holds only the in-frame ones, with some missing. The sample holds over 140,000 clones, around 80% seen once. The source material was PBMCs, sampled after 36 months of ibrutinib treatment. These receptors all stem from a human donor with chronic lymphocytic leukemia.

Sample share makes this clone medium-sized. The CDR3 nucleotides read TGTGCCGTACTAACTGGAGGCTCCTACAATGAGCAGTTCTTC. This sequence encodes CAVLTGGSYNEQFF. This sequence joins TRBV21-1 and TRBJ2-1; TRBD2 is taken as the D call from the table, unchecked against the DNA. TRBV21-1 is noted as a pseudogene. The CDR3 is made up of 14 amino acids.

This clone came up a few times. The chain joins TRBV14 to TRBJ1-2, with a possible D match to TRBD1 (5 bases). V lost 2 bases and J 7 bases, leaving 17 bases between the germline ends. The CDR3 is 15 residues long. CDR1 and CDR2 (germline): SGHDN, FVKESK. The CDR3 DNA is TGTGCCAGCAGCCAACTCCAATACAGGACATTTGGCTACACCTTC. It encodes CASSQLQYRTFGYTF.

CDR3 residues: CSSSCRGAEAFF. CDR3 in DNA: TGCAGCAGTTCTTGCCGGGGCGCTGAAGCTTTCTTT. The chain links TRBV29-1 to TRBJ1-1; possibly TRBD1 for D (5 bases). The V and J ends lost 8 bases and 6 bases respectively, with 16 bases between them. There are 12 residues in the CDR3. Per the germline V gene, CDR1 is SQVTM and CDR2 is ANQGSEA.

The gene calls are TRBV6-4 and TRBJ2-7; 7 bases align to TRBD1. The trim removed 9 bases at V and 0 bases at J, leaving 8 bases unmatched. Germline assignment: CDR1 MRHNA and CDR2 SNTAGT. The CDR3 totals 14 residues. DNA of the CDR3: TGTGCCAGTAGGGGACAGATACACTCCTACGAGCAGTACTTC. Translation: CASRGQIHSYEQYF.